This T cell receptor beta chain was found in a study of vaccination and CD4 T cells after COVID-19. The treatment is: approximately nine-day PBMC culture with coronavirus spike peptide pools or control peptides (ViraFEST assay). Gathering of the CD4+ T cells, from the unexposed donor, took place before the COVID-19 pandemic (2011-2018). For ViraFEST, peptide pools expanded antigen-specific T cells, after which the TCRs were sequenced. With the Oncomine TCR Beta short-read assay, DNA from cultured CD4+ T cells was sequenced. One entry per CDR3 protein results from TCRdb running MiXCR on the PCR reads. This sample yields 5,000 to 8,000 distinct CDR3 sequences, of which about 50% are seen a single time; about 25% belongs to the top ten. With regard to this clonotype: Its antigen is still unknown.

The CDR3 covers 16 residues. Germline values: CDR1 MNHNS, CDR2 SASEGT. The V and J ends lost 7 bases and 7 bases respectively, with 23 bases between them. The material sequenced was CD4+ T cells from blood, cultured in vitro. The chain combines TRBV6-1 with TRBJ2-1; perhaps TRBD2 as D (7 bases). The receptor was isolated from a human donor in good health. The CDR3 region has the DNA TGTGCCAGCACAGCCTTTGCGGTGGGGGGGCAGAATGAGCAGTTCTTC. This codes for CASTAFAVGGQNEQFF.